The source of this T cell receptor beta chain is a study of blood T cell repertoires in COVID-19. For the study at large: Samples representing acute and convalescent COVID-19 were sourced from the United States, Italy and Spain.

Study members were between about 18 and 95 years old and lived in about two dozen US regions. Cohorts were assigned according to the clinical history that participants reported. Authors' analysis steps: Estimated nucleated cell counts came from reference gene primer amplification. Repertoires were generated with immunoSEQ multiplex PCR, while TCRdb's copy carries only in-frame clones and drops some. The DNA was the basis for D and trimming; V, J and clone size are from that table. The repertoire has approximately 380,000 clones, 85% to 90% of them found once; the top ten carry 1.2%. CDR3 length: 14 residues. Trimming cost V 5 bases and J 4 bases, with 17 bases left between them. CDR1 SQVTM and CDR2 ANQGSEA come from the germline V gene.

The sequenced sample consisted of PBMCs or T cells enriched from blood (not recorded which). This TCR derives from a woman under 30 who had recovered from COVID-19. V gene TRBV29-1 combines with J gene TRBJ1-2, with a weak D call TRBD1 (6 bases). The CDR3 region has the DNA TGCAGCGTTAACAGCGGGGGGCGCAGCTATGGCTACACCTTC. This encodes CSVNSGGRSYGYTF.